The 8 T cell receptor beta chains reported below all come from one sample, sequenced in a study of cytomegalovirus exposure and HLA in healthy donors. Use of 60 Vbeta and 13 Jbeta primers characterized the PCR. The table came from immunoSEQ multiplex PCR; TCRdb's copy has only in-frame clones and leaves some out. This table has hundreds of thousands of clones, approximately 80% appearing once. The sequenced sample consisted of PBMCs. The receptor set was obtained from a girl aged 10-17 years in good health and CMV-seronegative.

The chain uses TRBV9 and TRBJ1-6; D not certain. The CDR3 extends over 14 amino acids. Germline lookup yields CDR1 SGDLS and CDR2 YYNGEE. Trimming left V 0 bases short and J 8 bases short, with 9 bases between. CDR3 protein: CASSVDGSDSPLHF. Here the CDR3 DNA reads TGTGCCAGCAGCGTAGATGGTAGTGATTCACCCCTCCACTTT.

This rearrangement joins TRBV19 to TRBJ2-7, with TRBD1 matching over 7 bases. The germline gives CDR1 LNHDA, CDR2 SQIVND (reference sequence). The trim removed 4 bases at V and 4 bases at J, leaving 10 bases unmatched. The CDR3 sequence is 15 residues long. CDR3 residues: CASSNPGGEGYEQYF. The DNA for the CDR3 is TGTGCCAGTAGTAACCCAGGGGGTGAAGGGTACGAGCAGTACTTC. Combining the CDR3 with reference TRBV19 and TRBJ2-7 gives the whole variable domain DGGITQSPKYLFRKEGQNVTLSCEQNLNHDAMYWYRQDPGQGLRLIYYSQIVNDFQKGDIAEGYSVSREKKESFPLTVTSAQKNPTAFYLCASSNPGGEGYEQYFGPGTRLTVT.

This clone was recorded a few times. The genes are TRBV6-5 and TRBJ1-1; 8 nucleotides match TRBD1. This CDR3 is 13 amino acids long. With V trimmed by 10 bases and J by 0 bases, 4 bases remained unmatched. Germline V lookup: CDR1 MNHEY, CDR2 SVGAGI. This chain's CDR3 is CAIQGAMNTEAFF. The CDR3 nucleotides read TGTGCCATCCAGGGGGCAATGAACACTGAAGCTTTCTTT.

This chain uses TRBV2 with TRBJ1-1; tentative D call: TRBD1 (6 bases). V was shortened by 5 bases and J by 0 bases, with 10 bases between the two germline ends. CDR3 length equals 14 residues. Per germline, CDR1 SNHLY and CDR2 FYNNEI. The CDR3 spells CASSMTGMNTEAFF. In DNA, the CDR3 is TGTGCCAGCAGTATGACAGGCATGAACACTGAAGCTTTCTTT.

This clone occurred once. This chain uses TRBV7-2 with TRBJ2-7; 7 positions match TRBD1. The ends lost 4 bases at V and 2 bases at J; junction bases unmatched: 8. Per germline, CDR1 SGHTA and CDR2 FQGNSA. The CDR3 is 15 residues long. CDR3 nucleotides: TGTGCCAGCAGCTGGGACAGACCCCAAACCTACGAGCAGTACTTC. This encodes CASSWDRPQTYEQYF.

This clone was counted only a few times. The gene calls are TRBV27 and TRBJ1-2; D possibly corresponds to TRBD1 (6 bases). This CDR3 has 14 amino acids. Trimming left V 5 bases short and J 1 base short, with 11 bases between. Germline V CDR1 and CDR2: MNHEY, SMNVEV (reference sequence). The CDR3, as DNA: TGTGCCAGCAGTAGGGGGGGCATTAACTATGGCTACACCTTC. The encoded protein is CASSRGGINYGYTF.

The rearrangement joins TRBV7-3 to TRBJ2-1; maybe TRBD1 (6 bases). This CDR3 comprises 13 residues. CDR1 SGHTA and CDR2 FQGTGA come from the germline V gene. The V end lost 5 bases, the J end lost 3 bases, and 8 bases lay between the germline ends. The CDR3: CASSPGHYNEQFF. In DNA form, the CDR3 reads TGTGCCAGCAGCCCGGGACACTACAATGAGCAGTTCTTC.

The V gene is TRBV15, the J gene TRBJ2-7, with a weak D call TRBD2 (5 bases). CDR3 size: 15 residues. V was trimmed by 6 bases and J by 2 bases, leaving 17 bases between them. Germline CDR1 and CDR2: LNHNV and YYDKDF (reference sequence). CDR3 loop: CATRPRTYGTYEQYF. The CDR3 region has the DNA TGTGCCACCAGACCCAGGACGTACGGGACCTACGAGCAGTACTTC.